This T cell receptor beta chain was observed in a study of CD8+CD57+ T cells in acquired aplastic anemia. The wider study: Isolated CD4+ and CD8+ cells, once sorted, yielded DNA averaging approximately 3 ug.

In regard to this clonotype: Its antigen is unidentified.

All patients picked for sequencing had shown, by flow cytometry, an expansion of CD8+CD57+ cells. Trimming cost V 8 bases and J 3 bases; bases outside gene matches: 26. The CDR3 is 19 amino acids. In germline, CDR1 is SQVTM, CDR2 ANQGSEA. Profiles of TCR beta VDJ and CDR3 were generated from a genomic DNA template. TCRdb called the reads again in MiXCR, with one record for every CDR3 protein. The table has hundreds of thousands of distinct CDR3 sequences, 25% to 40% seen once. Findings and caveats of the study: The same twenty-nine CD8+ CDR3 sequences occurred in patients and in controls. Statistical testing detected no significant gap in CD8+ Simpson's diversity between patients and controls.

Source material: sorted CD4+, CD8+, or CD8+CD57+ T cells (not recorded which) from PBMCs. The receptor was isolated from a human donor with aplastic anemia. The chain uses TRBV29-1 and TRBJ2-7; TRBD1 agrees at 9 bases. The CDR3 loop reads CSSPVSPCQGGTGNYEQYF. CDR3 DNA sequence: TGCAGCTCCCCGGTGTCACCCTGTCAGGGTGGGACAGGGAACTACGAGCAGTACTTC.